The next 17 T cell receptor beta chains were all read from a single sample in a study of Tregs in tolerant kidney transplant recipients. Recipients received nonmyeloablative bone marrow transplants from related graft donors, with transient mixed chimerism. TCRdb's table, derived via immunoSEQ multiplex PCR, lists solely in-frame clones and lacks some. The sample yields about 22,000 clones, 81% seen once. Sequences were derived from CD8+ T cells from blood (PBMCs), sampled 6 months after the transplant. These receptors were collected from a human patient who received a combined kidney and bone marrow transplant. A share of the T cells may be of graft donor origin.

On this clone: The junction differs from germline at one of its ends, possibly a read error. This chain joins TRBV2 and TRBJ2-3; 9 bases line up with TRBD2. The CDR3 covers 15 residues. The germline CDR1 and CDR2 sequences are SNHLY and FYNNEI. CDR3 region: CASSEAGGGTDTQYF. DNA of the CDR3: TGTGCCAGCAGCGAAGCGGGAGGTGGTACAGATACGCAGTATTTT.

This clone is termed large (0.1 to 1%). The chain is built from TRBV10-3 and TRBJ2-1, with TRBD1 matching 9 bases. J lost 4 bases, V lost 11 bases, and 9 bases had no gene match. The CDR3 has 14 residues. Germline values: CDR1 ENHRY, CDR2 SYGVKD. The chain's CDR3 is CASSGTGLYNEQFF. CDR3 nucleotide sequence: TGTGCCTCTTCCGGGACAGGGTTATACAATGAGCAGTTCTTC.

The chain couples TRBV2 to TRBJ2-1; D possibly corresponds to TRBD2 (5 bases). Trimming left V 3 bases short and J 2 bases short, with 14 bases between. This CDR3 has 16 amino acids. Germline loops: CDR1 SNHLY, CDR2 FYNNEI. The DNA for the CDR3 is TGTGCCAGCAGTGACGGGATGGGAGTACCCTACAATGAGCAGTTCTTC. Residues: CASSDGMGVPYNEQFF.

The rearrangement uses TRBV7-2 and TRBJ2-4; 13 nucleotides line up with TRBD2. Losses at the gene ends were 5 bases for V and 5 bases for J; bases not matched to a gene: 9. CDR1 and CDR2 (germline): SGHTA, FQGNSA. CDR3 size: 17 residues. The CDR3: CASSLDTSGRAENIQYF. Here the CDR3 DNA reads TGTGCCAGCAGCCTAGATACTAGCGGGAGGGCCGAAAACATTCAGTACTTC.

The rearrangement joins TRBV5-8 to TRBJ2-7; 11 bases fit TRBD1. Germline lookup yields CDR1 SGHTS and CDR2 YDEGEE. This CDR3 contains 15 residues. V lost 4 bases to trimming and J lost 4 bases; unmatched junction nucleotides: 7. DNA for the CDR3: TGTGCCAGCAGCCGGGACAGGGGGGATATGTACGAGCAGTACTTC. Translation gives CASSRDRGDMYEQYF.

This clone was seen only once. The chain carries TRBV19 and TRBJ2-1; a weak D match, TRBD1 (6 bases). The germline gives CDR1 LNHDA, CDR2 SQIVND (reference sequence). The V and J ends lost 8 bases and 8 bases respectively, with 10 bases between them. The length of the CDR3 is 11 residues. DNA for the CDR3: TGTGCCAGTTCACAGGGAGATGAGCAGTTCTTC. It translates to CASSQGDEQFF.

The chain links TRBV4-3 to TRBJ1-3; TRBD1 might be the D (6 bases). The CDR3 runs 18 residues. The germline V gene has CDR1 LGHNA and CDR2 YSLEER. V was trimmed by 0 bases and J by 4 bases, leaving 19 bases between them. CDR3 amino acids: CASSQDNWGGGPGNTIYF. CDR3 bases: TGCGCCAGCAGCCAAGATAACTGGGGTGGGGGCCCCGGAAACACCATATATTTT.

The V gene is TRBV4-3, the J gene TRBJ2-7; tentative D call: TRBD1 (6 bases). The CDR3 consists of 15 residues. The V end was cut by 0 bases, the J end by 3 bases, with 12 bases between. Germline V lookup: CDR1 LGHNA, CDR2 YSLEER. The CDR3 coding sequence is TGCGCCAGCAGCCAAGACCCGACAGGAAACTACGAGCAGTACTTC. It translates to CASSQDPTGNYEQYF.

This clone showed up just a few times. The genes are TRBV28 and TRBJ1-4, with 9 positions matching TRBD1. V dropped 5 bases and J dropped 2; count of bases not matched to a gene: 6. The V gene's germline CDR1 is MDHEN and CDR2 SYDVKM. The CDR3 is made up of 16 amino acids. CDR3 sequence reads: CASSLSGQGTNEKLFF. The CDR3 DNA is TGTGCCAGCAGTCTTTCTGGACAGGGGACTAATGAAAAACTGTTTTTT.

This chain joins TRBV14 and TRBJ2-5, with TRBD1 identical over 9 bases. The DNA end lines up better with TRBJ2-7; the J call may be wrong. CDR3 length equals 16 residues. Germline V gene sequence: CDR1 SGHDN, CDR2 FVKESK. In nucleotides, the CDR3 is TGTGCCAGCAGCCAAGAGGGACCGGGACAGGGCTACGAGCAGTACTTC. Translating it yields CASSQEGPGQGYEQYF.

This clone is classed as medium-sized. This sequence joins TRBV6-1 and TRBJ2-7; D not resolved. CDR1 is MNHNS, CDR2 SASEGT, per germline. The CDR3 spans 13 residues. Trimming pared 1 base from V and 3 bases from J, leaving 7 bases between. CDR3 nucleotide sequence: TGTGCCAGCAGTGAAGGGGCCCTCTACGAGCAGTACTTC. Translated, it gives CASSEGALYEQYF.

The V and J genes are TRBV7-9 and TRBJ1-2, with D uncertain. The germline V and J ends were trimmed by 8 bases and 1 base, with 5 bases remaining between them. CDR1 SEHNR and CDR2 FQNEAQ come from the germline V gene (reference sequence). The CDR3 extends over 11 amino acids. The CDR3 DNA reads TGTGCCAGCGAGGGTAACTATGGCTACACCTTC. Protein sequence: CASEGNYGYTF.

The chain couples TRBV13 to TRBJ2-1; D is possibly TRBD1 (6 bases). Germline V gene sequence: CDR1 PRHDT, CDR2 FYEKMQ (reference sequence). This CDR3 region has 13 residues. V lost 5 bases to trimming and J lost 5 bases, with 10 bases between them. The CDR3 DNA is TGTGCCAGCAGCCCGACAGGAAACAATGAGCAGTTCTTC. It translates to CASSPTGNNEQFF.

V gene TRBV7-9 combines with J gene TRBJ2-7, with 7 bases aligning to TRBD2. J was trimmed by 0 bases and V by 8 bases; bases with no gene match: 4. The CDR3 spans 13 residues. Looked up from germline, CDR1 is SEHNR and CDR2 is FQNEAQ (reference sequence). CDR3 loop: CASGGEFSYEQYF. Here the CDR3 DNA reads TGTGCCAGCGGGGGGGAGTTCTCCTACGAGCAGTACTTC.

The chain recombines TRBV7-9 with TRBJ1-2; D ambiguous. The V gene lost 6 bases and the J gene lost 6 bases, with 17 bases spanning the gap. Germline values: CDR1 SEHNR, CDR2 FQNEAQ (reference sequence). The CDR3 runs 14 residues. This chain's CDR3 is CASSHPGDRDGYTF. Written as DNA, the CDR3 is TGTGCCAGCAGTCACCCCGGGGATCGGGATGGCTACACCTTC.

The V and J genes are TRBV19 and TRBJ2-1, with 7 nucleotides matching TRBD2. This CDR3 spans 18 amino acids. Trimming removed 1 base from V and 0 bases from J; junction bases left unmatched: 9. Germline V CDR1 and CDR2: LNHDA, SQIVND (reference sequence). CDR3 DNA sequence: TGTGCCAGTAGTATAGCCCATTGGGAGGGGTACTCCTACAATGAGCAGTTCTTC. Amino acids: CASSIAHWEGYSYNEQFF.

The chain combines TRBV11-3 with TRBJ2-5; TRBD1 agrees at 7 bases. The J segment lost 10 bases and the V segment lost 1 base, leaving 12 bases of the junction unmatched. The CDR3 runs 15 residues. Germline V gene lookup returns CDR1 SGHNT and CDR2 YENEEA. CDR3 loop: CASSLGMGRGSSQYF. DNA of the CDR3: TGTGCCAGCAGCTTAGGAATGGGCAGGGGGAGTAGCCAGTACTTC. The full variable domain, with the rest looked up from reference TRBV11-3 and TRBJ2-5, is EAGVVQSPRYKIIEKKQPVAFWCNPISGHNTLYWYLQNLGQGPELLIRYENEEAVDDSQLPKDRFSAERLKGVDSTLKIQPAELGDSAVYLCASSLGMGRGSSQYFGPGTRLLVL.